This T cell receptor (beta chain) appears in the sequencing data of a study of CD8 T cells in Susac syndrome. TCR beta was sequenced from blood CD8+ and CD4+ T cells. Both CD4+ and CD8+ T cells were negatively isolated, and TEMRA cells underwent FACS enrichment. Random hexamers were used to reverse transcribe about 0.5 to 1 ug of RNA. Amplification of TCR beta CDR3 used immunoSEQ multiplex PCR across 54 Vbeta and 13 Jbeta. TCRdb analysed the immunoSEQ multiplex PCR reads with MiXCR anew, one entry per CDR3 protein. Here the sample spans some 120,000 distinct CDR3 sequences, 85% to 95% being singletons. Sequencing was done on a sample of CD4+ T cells from PBMCs. The sequence derives from a human donor in good health.

In DNA, the CDR3 is TGTGCCAGCAGTTTCAGGGGTTCTTCCTACGAGCAGTACTTC. Its translation is CASSFRGSSYEQYF. V usage is TRBV12-3 or TRBV12-4 and J usage is TRBJ2-7; possible D gene TRBD1, 6 bases. V was shortened by 3 bases and J by 1 base, with 10 bases between the two germline ends. The CDR3 extends over 14 amino acids.